This is a list of T cell receptor beta chains from one sample in a study of metastatic and nonmetastatic thyroid tumors. TCRdb re-analyzed the PCR reads using MiXCR. The top ten hold roughly 5.6% of the sample, which has tens of thousands of clones, approximately 18% seen once. The sample taken for sequencing was blood. Source of these receptors: a male donor with papillary thyroid cancer or a benign thyroid nodule (not recorded which). Some clones in this sample may be carry-over from other donors' samples. CDR3s include the opening cysteine and the closing phenylalanine or tryptophan. The D gene is left open where the match is weak. The listing skips clone size in some rows; elsewhere it reads once, few, many or a size class.

v_gene	j_gene	abundance	d_gene	CDR3aa	CDR3nt
TRBV5-5	TRBJ2-2	many	TRBD1	CASSPIDRGRGGELFF	TGTGCCAGCAGCCCCATCGACAGGGGCAGGGGAGGGGAGCTGTTTTTT
TRBV11-3	TRBJ2-7	NA	NA	CASSLVPFKVTYEQYF	TGTGCCAGCAGCTTAGTCCCCTTCAAGGTCACCTACGAGCAGTACTTC
TRBV11-2	TRBJ2-7	few	NA	CASSLAAGSYEQYF	TGTGCCAGCAGCTTAGCTGCCGGTTCCTACGAGCAGTACTTC
TRBV6-2/TRBV6-3	TRBJ1-6	few	NA	CASSSAGSSSNSPLHF	TGTGCCAGCAGTTCGGCAGGGAGTTCTAGTAATTCACCCCTCCACTTT
TRBV11-1	TRBJ2-1	NA	NA	CASSFWSGSSYDEQFF	TGTGCCAGCAGCTTTTGGTCCGGGTCCTCCTACGATGAGCAGTTCTTC
TRBV28	TRBJ2-7	NA	TRBD1	CSSGPGQATYEQYF	TGTTCCAGCGGGCCGGGACAGGCGACCTACGAGCAGTACTTC
TRBV5-1	TRBJ1-4	many	NA	CASSLGGHTRRRVEKLFF	TGCGCCAGCAGCTTGGGGGGTCACACACGCCGACGGGTTGAAAAACTGTTTTTT
TRBV20-1	TRBJ2-2	many	NA	CSARDLGSEELFF	TGCAGTGCTAGAGATCTAGGGAGTGAGGAGCTGTTTTTT
TRBV7-6	TRBJ2-7	NA	NA	CASSQASGTATYEQYF	TGTGCCAGCAGCCAAGCTTCCGGGACTGCGACCTACGAGCAGTACTTC
TRBV5-1	TRBJ2-3	many	NA	CASSSQGIGTDTQYF	TGCGCCAGCAGCTCCCAGGGGATCGGCACAGATACGCAGTATTTT
TRBV18	TRBJ2-7	many	NA	CASSRQDSGQYF	TGTGCCAGCTCACGACAGGACTCCGGGCAGTACTTC
TRBV5-1	TRBJ2-1	once	NA	CASSLLLTTGDEQFF	TGCGCCAGCAGCTTACTATTGACTACAGGAGATGAGCAGTTCTTC
TRBV29-1	TRBJ1-2	few	TRBD1	CSVAGQGPGGYTF	TGCAGCGTCGCGGGACAGGGCCCCGGGGGCTACACCTTC
TRBV20-1	TRBJ2-5	many	NA	CSARDLSDQLETQYF	TGCAGTGCTAGAGATCTCTCCGACCAGTTAGAGACCCAGTACTTC
TRBV20-1	TRBJ2-7	NA	TRBD2	CSARNPSGFSYEQYF	TGCAGTGCTAGGAACCCTAGCGGGTTCTCCTACGAGCAGTACTTC
TRBV2	TRBJ2-7	many	TRBD2	CASSEILSSGSSYEQYF	TGTGCCAGCAGTGAAATCCTTTCTAGCGGGAGCTCCTACGAGCAGTACTTC